The next 9 T cell receptor beta chains were all read from a single sample in a study of CD8 T cells in ankylosing spondylitis. Using its own MiXCR run on the 5' RACE reads, TCRdb lists one record per CDR3 protein. The data contain roughly 280,000 distinct CDR3 sequences, over 15% of them singletons. The source material was blood, either unsorted or a sorted T cell fraction (not recorded which). The receptor set was obtained from a male donor with ankylosing spondylitis or in good health (not recorded which).

The rearrangement links TRBV3-1 to TRBJ1-2; 9 bases agree with TRBD1. The ends lost 4 bases at V and 8 bases at J; junction bases unmatched: 5. The length of the CDR3 is 13 residues. Germline V gives CDR1 LGHDT, CDR2 YNNKEL (reference sequence). In DNA, the CDR3 is TGTGCCAGCAGCCGGGGGGGACAGGGAGGCTACACCTTC. Translation: CASSRGGQGGYTF.

This clonotype appeared a few times. V is TRBV20-1 and J is TRBJ2-1; D gene ambiguous. This CDR3 is 14 amino acids long. The germline gives CDR1 DFQATT, CDR2 SNEGSKA (reference sequence). V lost 7 bases, J lost 3 bases, and 16 bases lay in between. The CDR3 DNA reads as TGCAGTGTCAACCCTGAGAGCAACTACAATGAGCAGTTCTTC. Protein: CSVNPESNYNEQFF.

This rearrangement joins TRBV12-3 or TRBV12-4 to TRBJ2-5, with 7 positions matching TRBD2. The CDR3 spans 13 residues. Trimming took 7 bases from V and 1 from J; bases not matched to a gene: 3. In DNA, the CDR3 is TGTGCCAGCAAGGCTAGCGGCCAAGAGACCCAGTACTTC. It codes for CASKASGQETQYF.

This sequence joins TRBV5-1 and TRBJ1-3; D ambiguous. The V and J ends lost 4 bases and 0 bases respectively, with 14 bases between them. Germline V CDR1 and CDR2: SGHRS, YFSETQ. This CDR3 has 16 residues. The CDR3 DNA is TGCGCCAGCAGCCCAATGGACGGCCTCTCTGGAAACACCATATATTTT. Protein sequence: CASSPMDGLSGNTIYF. The complete variable domain, with remaining parts taken from reference TRBV5-1 and TRBJ1-3, reads KAGVTQTPRYLIKTRGQQVTLSCSPISGHRSVSWYQQTPGQGLQFLFEYFSETQRNKGNFPGRFSGRQFSNSRSEMNVSTLELGDSALYLCASSPMDGLSGNTIYFGEGSWLTVV.

The CDR3 DNA reads TGTGCCAGCTCACCACCGGGACTAGCGGGAGGGCCCTACAATGAGCAGTTCTTC. It codes for CASSPPGLAGGPYNEQFF. The genes are TRBV18 and TRBJ2-1, with 16 bases aligning to TRBD2. Looked up from germline, CDR1 is KGHSH and CDR2 is LQKENI. The CDR3 spans 18 residues. V dropped 0 bases and J dropped 2; count of bases not matched to a gene: 1.

This clonotype was seen a few times. This chain connects TRBV12-3 or TRBV12-4 to TRBJ2-2; D gene uncertain. Trimming removed 2 bases from V and 8 bases from J, with 9 bases in between. This CDR3 has 13 amino acids. The CDR3 nucleotides are TGTGCCAGCAGTTTATTGGTCGGAGGGGAGCTGTTTTTT. It encodes CASSLLVGGELFF.

This chain links TRBV5-1 with TRBJ2-1; D is perhaps TRBD2 (7 bases). The CDR3 totals 17 residues. Trimming took off 2 bases at V and 2 bases at J, with 17 bases between the two ends. Germline V CDR1 and CDR2: SGHRS, YFSETQ. CDR3 protein: CASSFVFAGAPYNEQFF. The CDR3 region has the DNA TGCGCCAGCAGCTTCGTTTTTGCGGGGGCCCCCTACAATGAGCAGTTCTTC. The entire variable domain, with the rest obtained from reference TRBV5-1 and TRBJ2-1, is as follows: KAGVTQTPRYLIKTRGQQVTLSCSPISGHRSVSWYQQTPGQGLQFLFEYFSETQRNKGNFPGRFSGRQFSNSRSEMNVSTLELGDSALYLCASSFVFAGAPYNEQFFGPGTRLTVL.

There are a few counts of this clonotype. The CDR3 DNA sequence: TGTGCCAGCTCACCACGGAGGGCGGACGAGCAGTACGTC. This translates into CASSPRRADEQYV. The chain combines TRBV18 with TRBJ2-7, with D perhaps matching TRBD2 (6 bases). V was cut by 1 base and J by 5 bases, with 9 bases left in between. This CDR3 is 13 amino acids long. Germline V gene lookup returns CDR1 KGHSH and CDR2 LQKENI.

This clonotype occurred many times. The chain recombines TRBV12-3 or TRBV12-4 with TRBJ1-5; the match to TRBD1 covers 10 bases. The ends lost 5 bases at V and 7 bases at J; junction bases unmatched: 5. The CDR3 runs to 14 residues. The CDR3 nucleotides are TGTGCCAGCAGTCTGGGACAGGGGAGACAGCCCCAGCATTTT. Translated, it gives CASSLGQGRQPQHF.